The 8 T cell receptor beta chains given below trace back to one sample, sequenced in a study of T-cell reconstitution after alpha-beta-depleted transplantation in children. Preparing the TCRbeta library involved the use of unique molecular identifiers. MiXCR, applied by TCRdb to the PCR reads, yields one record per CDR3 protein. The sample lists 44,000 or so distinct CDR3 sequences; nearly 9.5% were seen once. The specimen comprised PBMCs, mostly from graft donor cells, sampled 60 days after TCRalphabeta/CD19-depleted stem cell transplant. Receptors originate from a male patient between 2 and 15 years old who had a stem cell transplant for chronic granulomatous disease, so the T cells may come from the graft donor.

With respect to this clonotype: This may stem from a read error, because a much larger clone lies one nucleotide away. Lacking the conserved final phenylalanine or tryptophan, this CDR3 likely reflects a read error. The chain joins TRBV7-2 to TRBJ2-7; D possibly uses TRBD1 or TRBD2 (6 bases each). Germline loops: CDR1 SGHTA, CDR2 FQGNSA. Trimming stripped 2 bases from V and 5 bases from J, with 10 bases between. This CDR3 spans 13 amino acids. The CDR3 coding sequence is TGTGCCAGCAGCTTACCGGGGGCGAACGAGCAGTACCTC. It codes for CASSLPGANEQYL.

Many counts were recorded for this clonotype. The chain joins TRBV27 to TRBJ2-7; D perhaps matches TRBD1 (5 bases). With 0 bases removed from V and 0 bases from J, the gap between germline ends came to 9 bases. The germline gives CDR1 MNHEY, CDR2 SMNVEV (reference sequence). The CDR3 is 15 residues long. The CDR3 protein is CASSLSGDSSYEQYF. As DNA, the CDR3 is TGTGCCAGCAGTTTATCGGGCGACAGCTCCTACGAGCAGTACTTC.

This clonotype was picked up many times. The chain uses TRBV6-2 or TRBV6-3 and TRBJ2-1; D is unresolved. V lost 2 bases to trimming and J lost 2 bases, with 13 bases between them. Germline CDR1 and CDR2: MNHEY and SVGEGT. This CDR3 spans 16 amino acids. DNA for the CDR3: TGTGCCAGCAGTTACCAGTTGGGCAGAGCCTACAATGAGCAGTTCTTC. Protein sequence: CASSYQLGRAYNEQFF.

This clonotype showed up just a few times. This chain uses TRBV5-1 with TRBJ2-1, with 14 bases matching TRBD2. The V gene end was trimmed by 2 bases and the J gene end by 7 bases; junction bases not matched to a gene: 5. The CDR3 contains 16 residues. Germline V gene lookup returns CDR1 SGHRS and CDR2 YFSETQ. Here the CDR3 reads CASSFGTSGRNNEQFF. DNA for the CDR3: TGCGCCAGCAGCTTCGGGACTAGCGGGAGAAATAATGAGCAGTTCTTC.

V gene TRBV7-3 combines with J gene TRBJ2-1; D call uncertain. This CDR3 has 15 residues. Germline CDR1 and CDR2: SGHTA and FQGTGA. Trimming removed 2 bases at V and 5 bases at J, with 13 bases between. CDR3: CASSLGGKSNNEQFF. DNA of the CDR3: TGTGCCAGCAGCTTAGGTGGCAAGTCGAACAATGAGCAGTTCTTC.

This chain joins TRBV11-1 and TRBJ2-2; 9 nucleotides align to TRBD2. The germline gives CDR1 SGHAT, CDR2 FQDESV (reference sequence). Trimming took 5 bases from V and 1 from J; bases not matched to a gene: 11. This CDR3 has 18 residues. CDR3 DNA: TGTGCCAGCAGCAATACCCTTAGCGGGAGCCTGAACACCGGGGAGCTGTTTTTT. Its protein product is CASSNTLSGSLNTGELFF.

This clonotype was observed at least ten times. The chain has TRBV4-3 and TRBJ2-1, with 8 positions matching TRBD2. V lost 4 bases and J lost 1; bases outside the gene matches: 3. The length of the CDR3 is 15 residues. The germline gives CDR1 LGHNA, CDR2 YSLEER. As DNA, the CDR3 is TGCGCCAGCAGCCCCCAGCGGGAGTCCTACAATGAGCAGTTCTTC. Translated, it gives CASSPQRESYNEQFF.

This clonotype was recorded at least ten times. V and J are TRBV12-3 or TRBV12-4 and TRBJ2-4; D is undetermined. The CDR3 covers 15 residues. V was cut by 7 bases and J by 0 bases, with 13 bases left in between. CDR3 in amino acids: CASTKTPVAKNIQYF. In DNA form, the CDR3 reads TGTGCCAGCACCAAGACCCCCGTAGCCAAAAACATTCAGTACTTC.